These 18 T cell receptor beta chains were all obtained from the same sample, sequenced in a study of blood T cell repertoires in COVID-19. TCRdb's table, derived via immunoSEQ multiplex PCR, lists solely in-frame clones and lacks some. This table holds roughly 100,000 clones, approximately 80% found once. Sequencing used peripheral blood. The receptor source for this set is a woman of 80 years or more with acute or convalescent COVID-19.

The rearrangement joins TRBV3-1 (or the pseudogene TRBV3-2) to TRBJ1-1; D gene ambiguous. Trimming cost V 0 bases and J 8 bases, with 4 bases left between them. The length of the CDR3 is 11 residues. Germline V gene lookup returns CDR1 LGHDT and CDR2 YNNKEL (reference sequence). CDR3 loop: CASSQDLEAFF. The CDR3 nucleotides are TGTGCCAGCAGCCAAGACCTAGAAGCTTTCTTT.

The rearrangement uses TRBV5-8 and TRBJ2-2; 7 bases match TRBD2. The ends lost 1 base at V and 4 bases at J; junction bases unmatched: 4. CDR1 is SGHTS, CDR2 YDEGEE, per germline. CDR3 size: 15 residues. The CDR3 region has the DNA TGTGCCAGCAGCTTGAGGGGAGGGGTCACCGGGGAGCTGTTTTTT. Translated, it gives CASSLRGGVTGELFF.

This clone was observed once. The chain is built from TRBV12-5 and TRBJ2-3; D possibly corresponds to TRBD2 (5 bases). From germline, CDR1 is LGHNT and CDR2 FRNRAP. The CDR3 runs to 16 residues. V lost 6 bases and J 2 bases, leaving 18 bases between the germline ends. The CDR3, as DNA: TGTGCTAGTGGCCCTGGCGTCTCGGGAACCACAGATACGCAGTATTTT. Its translation: CASGPGVSGTTDTQYF.

The rearrangement uses TRBV10-3 and TRBJ1-5, with 7 bases lining up with TRBD1. The germline V gene encodes CDR1 ENHRY and CDR2 SYGVKD. CDR3 size: 14 residues. V lost 3 bases to trimming and J lost 6 bases; unmatched junction nucleotides: 5. The CDR3 DNA follows: TGTGCCATCAGTGAAAACAGGGGTTCTCAGCCCCAGCATTTT. Its protein product is CAISENRGSQPQHF.

The chain carries TRBV6-4 and TRBJ2-1; D is perhaps TRBD2 (6 bases). Germline CDR1 MRHNA, CDR2 SNTAGT. V gave up 2 bases and J gave up 7 bases, with 6 bases separating them. The CDR3 consists of 12 residues. Here the CDR3 DNA reads TGTGCCAGCAGTGACGGAGGGAATGAGCAGTTCTTC. Residues: CASSDGGNEQFF.

The rearrangement joins TRBV15 to TRBJ2-5; 9 bases line up with TRBD2. Trimming cost V 5 bases and J 5 bases; bases outside gene matches: 9. CDR1 is LNHNV, CDR2 YYDKDF, per germline (reference sequence). CDR3 length equals 15 residues. This CDR3 reads CATSGRSGSGETQYF. CDR3 DNA: TGTGCCACCAGCGGACGTAGCGGGAGTGGGGAGACCCAGTACTTC.

A word on this clone: The same CDR3 is also encoded by other DNA sequences in this sample. The V call is TRBV5-5, the J call TRBJ1-3, with 7 positions matching TRBD1. Germline loops: CDR1 SGHKS, CDR2 YYEKEE (reference sequence). Unmatched junction bases numbered 3, after V lost 3 bases and J lost 3 bases. CDR3 length equals 14 residues. CDR3 nucleotide sequence: TGTGCCAGCAGCTCAGGGGGTGGTGGAAACACCATATATTTT. This gives the protein CASSSGGGGNTIYF.

The J gene is TRBJ1-5, the V gene TRBV7-2; TRBD1 matches at 7 bases. The CDR3 contains 15 residues. Germline V CDR1 and CDR2: SGHTA, FQGNSA. J lost 0 bases, V lost 5 bases, and 4 bases had no gene match. The CDR3 region has the DNA TGTGCCAGCAGCAAAACAGGGGCTAGCAATCAGCCCCAGCATTTT. Encoded protein: CASSKTGASNQPQHF.

This clone has more than one count but fewer than ten. The chain carries TRBV20-1 and TRBJ2-1; a weak D match, TRBD1 (5 bases). Germline lookup yields CDR1 DFQATT and CDR2 SNEGSKA (reference sequence). V dropped 5 bases and J dropped 8 bases, with 10 bases sitting between them. The CDR3 totals 11 residues. CDR3 region: CSAYQGHEQFF. As DNA, the CDR3 is TGCAGTGCTTATCAGGGCCATGAGCAGTTCTTC.

The V and J genes are TRBV2 and TRBJ2-7, with TRBD2 as a possible D gene (5 bases). Germline V gene sequence: CDR1 SNHLY, CDR2 FYNNEI. CDR3 size: 12 residues. The V end was cut by 6 bases, the J end by 2 bases, with 8 bases between. For the CDR3, the DNA is TGTGCCAGCAGAGGGAGACCCTACGAGCAGTACGTC. Protein sequence: CASRGRPYEQYV.

V gene TRBV7-9 combines with J gene TRBJ2-1; weak D call: TRBD1 (6 bases). The CDR3 consists of 15 residues. Germline V gene sequence: CDR1 SEHNR, CDR2 FQNEAQ (reference sequence). Trimming pared 4 bases from V and 7 bases from J, leaving 17 bases between. The CDR3 loop reads CASSSTGTPWNEQFF. CDR3 nucleotides: TGTGCCAGCAGCTCCACCGGGACACCCTGGAATGAGCAGTTCTTC. The full variable domain, rest sourced from reference TRBV7-9 and TRBJ2-1, is DTGVSQNPRHKITKRGQNVTFRCDPISEHNRLYWYRQTLGQGPEFLTYFQNEAQLEKSRLLSDRFSAERPKGSFSTLEIQRTEQGDSAMYLCASSSTGTPWNEQFFGPGTRLTVL.

J is TRBJ2-6 and V is TRBV5-1, with D unresolved. The length of the CDR3 is 14 residues. The V and J ends lost 4 bases and 4 bases respectively, with 9 bases between them. In germline, CDR1 is SGHRS, CDR2 YFSETQ. CDR3 nucleotide sequence: TGCGCCAGCAGCCTACTACCCGGGGCCAACGTCCTGACTTTC. The encoded protein is CASSLLPGANVLTF.

This rearrangement joins TRBV19 to TRBJ1-2; 8 nucleotides align to TRBD1. The germline V gene has CDR1 LNHDA and CDR2 SQIVND (reference sequence). With 5 bases clipped from V and 8 bases from J, the junction kept 16 bases outside the gene matches. The CDR3 loop spans 16 amino acids. This CDR3 reads CASSPLSPGQGSGYTF. DNA for the CDR3: TGTGCCAGTAGTCCCCTTAGCCCAGGACAGGGCAGCGGCTACACCTTC.

The J gene is TRBJ2-1, the V gene TRBV19; 8 nucleotides match TRBD2. The germline V gene encodes CDR1 LNHDA and CDR2 SQIVND (reference sequence). CDR3 length: 13 amino acids. V lost 5 bases, J lost 12 bases, and 9 bases stayed unmatched. The DNA for the CDR3 is TGTGCCAGTAGTCCTCTCGATGCGGGAGGGCAGTTCTTC. It specifies CASSPLDAGGQFF.

The CDR3 DNA reads as TGTGCTAGTGGCCCAAGCGGGAGCGGGGAGCTGTTTTTT. It codes for CASGPSGSGELFF. The chain carries TRBV12-5 and TRBJ2-2; 8 bases agree with TRBD2. Trimming cost V 6 bases and J 7 bases; bases outside gene matches: 4. Per germline, CDR1 LGHNT and CDR2 FRNRAP. CDR3 length: 13 amino acids.

The V gene is TRBV10-3, the J gene TRBJ2-3; 12 nucleotides match TRBD2. CDR3 size: 14 residues. V dropped 10 bases and J dropped 4; count of bases not matched to a gene: 6. From germline, CDR1 is ENHRY and CDR2 SYGVKD. The CDR3 spells CATRTSGTADTQYF. CDR3 DNA: TGTGCCACCAGGACTAGCGGGACGGCAGATACGCAGTATTTT.

The table lists this clone with a count of one. This chain uses TRBV11-3 with TRBJ2-1, with 10 bases that match TRBD2. The CDR3 is made up of 16 amino acids. V dropped 5 bases and J dropped 6; count of bases not matched to a gene: 10. Germline-derived CDR1 and CDR2 are SGHNT and YENEEA. CDR3 sequence reads: CASSPSFSGRTNEQFF. The DNA of the CDR3 is TGTGCCAGCAGCCCGAGTTTTAGCGGGAGGACCAATGAGCAGTTCTTC.

The chain has TRBV7-9 and TRBJ1-6; 8 bases are shared with TRBD1. From germline, CDR1 is SEHNR and CDR2 FQNEAQ (reference sequence). The CDR3 runs to 14 residues. The V segment lost 4 bases and the J segment 9 bases; nucleotides outside the gene matches: 5. The CDR3 nucleotides read TGTGCCAGCAGCTATGACAGGGGAAGTTCACCCCTCCACTTT. Its protein product is CASSYDRGSSPLHF.